The rows below give T cell receptor beta chains drawn from one sample of a study of post-analysis software for immune sequencing data. Each CDR3 protein gets one entry after TCRdb re-called the PCR reads with MiXCR. The sample records fewer than 700,000 distinct CDR3 sequences, 44% being singletons. Sequencing was performed on blood. The receptors stem from a girl between 5 and 17 years old with multiple sclerosis. CDR3s include the opening cysteine and the closing phenylalanine or tryptophan. A D gene is named only where the DNA matches it firmly. Size is omitted from some rows. Given values are once, few, many or a class for expanded clones.

D: NA
J: TRBJ2-1
size: NA
length: 13
V: TRBV27
DNA: TGTGCCAGCAGTGGGGTTTCCTACAATGAGCAGTTCTTC
CDR3: CASSGVSYNEQFF

D: NA
J: TRBJ2-7
size: NA
length: 14
V: TRBV6-6
DNA: TGTGCCAGCAGTCCGGCGGGGGCATACTACGAGCAGTACTTC
CDR3: CASSPAGAYYEQYF

D: NA
J: TRBJ2-6
size: NA
length: 15
V: TRBV5-1
DNA: TGCGCCAGCAGCTTGGTACAGGGAGGAGCCAACGTCCTGACTTTC
CDR3: CASSLVQGGANVLTF

D: TRBD1
J: TRBJ2-3
size: many
length: 15
V: TRBV5-1
DNA: TGCGCCAGCAGCTCGGGACAGGTGGTCACAGATACGCAGTATTTT
CDR3: CASSSGQVVTDTQYF

D: NA
J: TRBJ2-3
size: few
length: 13
V: TRBV12-3/TRBV12-4
DNA: TGTGCCAGCAGTTTGAGGCAGTTCCATACGCAGTATTTT
CDR3: CASSLRQFHTQYF

D: NA
J: TRBJ2-5
size: NA
length: 13
V: TRBV6-5
DNA: TGTGCCAACAGTCCAGACTGGGAACGGACCCAGTACTTC
CDR3: CANSPDWERTQYF

D: NA
J: TRBJ2-7
size: NA
length: 16
V: TRBV6-6
DNA: TGTGCCAGCAGCCCCGGGGGGCCCTTCTCCTACAATGAGCAGTACTTC
CDR3: CASSPGGPFSYNEQYF

D: NA
J: TRBJ2-7
size: few
length: 15
V: TRBV12-3/TRBV12-4
DNA: TGTGCCAGCAGCCTAGCCCAGTCCCGCTCCTACGAGCAGTACTTC
CDR3: CASSLAQSRSYEQYF

D: NA
J: TRBJ2-3
size: NA
length: 14
V: TRBV5-1
DNA: TGCGCCAGCGGGCCGGGCGGAAGCACAGATACGCAGTATTTT
CDR3: CASGPGGSTDTQYF

D: NA
J: TRBJ2-7
size: many
length: 16
V: TRBV4-1
DNA: TGCGCCAGCAGCCAAGTTGGAGGGGGACGGACCTACGAGCAGTACTTC
CDR3: CASSQVGGGRTYEQYF

D: TRBD1
J: TRBJ1-5
size: few
length: 16
V: TRBV5-5
DNA: TGTGCCAGCAGTGTGAGGGGACAGGGGGCAGATCAGCCCCAGCATTTT
CDR3: CASSVRGQGADQPQHF

D: NA
J: TRBJ2-3
size: NA
length: 13
V: TRBV4-1
DNA: TGCGCCAGCAGCCCCCCGAAAGTAGATACGCAGTATTTT
CDR3: CASSPPKVDTQYF

D: TRBD2
J: TRBJ2-1
size: NA
length: 15
V: TRBV4-1
DNA: TGCGCCAGCAGCCAAGAGGAAATGGGCGGGAGGGCCTCGTTCTTC
CDR3: CASSQEEMGGRASFF

D: NA
J: TRBJ1-2
size: NA
length: 12
V: TRBV29-1
DNA: TGCAGCGTTGACAACGCGGACTATGGCTACACCTTC
CDR3: CSVDNADYGYTF

D: NA
J: TRBJ2-1
size: NA
length: 12
V: TRBV19
DNA: TGTGCCAGTAGTATTGGGGTTAGTGAGCAGTTCTTC
CDR3: CASSIGVSEQFF

D: NA
J: TRBJ1-4
size: NA
length: 14
V: TRBV20-1
DNA: TGCAGTGCTAGAGATGGTGTGGATTTTGAAAAACTGTTTTTT
CDR3: CSARDGVDFEKLFF

D: NA
J: TRBJ2-7
size: few
length: 14
V: TRBV7-8
DNA: TGTGCCAGCAGCTTTACGGGGGACTCCTACGAGCAGTACTTC
CDR3: CASSFTGDSYEQYF

D: NA
J: TRBJ2-3
size: few
length: 14
V: TRBV29-1
DNA: TGCAGCGTTGAGAAGGGCAGAGTGGCAGATACGCAGTATTTT
CDR3: CSVEKGRVADTQYF

D: TRBD2
J: TRBJ2-3
size: few
length: 14
V: TRBV7-9
DNA: TGTGCCAGCAGCAGCCGGGACTACGGCGATACGCAGTATTTT
CDR3: CASSSRDYGDTQYF

D: NA
J: TRBJ2-7
size: NA
length: 14
V: TRBV4-1
DNA: TGCGCCAGCAGCCGCGCCGTGGGAACCTACGAGCGGTACTTC
CDR3: CASSRAVGTYERYF

D: NA
J: TRBJ2-6
size: few
length: 15
V: TRBV6-2/TRBV6-3
DNA: TGTGCCAGCAGCTACCCTGGGTCTGGGGCCAACGTCCTGACTTTC
CDR3: CASSYPGSGANVLTF

D: NA
J: TRBJ2-7
size: NA
length: 13
V: TRBV12-3/TRBV12-4
DNA: TGTGCCAGCGGCTTGGGGGCGAAGTACGAGCAGTACTTC
CDR3: CASGLGAKYEQYF

D: NA
J: TRBJ2-1
size: few
length: 15
V: TRBV29-1
DNA: TGCAGCGTCCCATTCGGGACGGGGTATAACAATGAGCAGTTCTTC
CDR3: CSVPFGTGYNNEQFF

D: TRBD2
J: TRBJ2-7
size: NA
length: 14
V: TRBV3-1
DNA: TGTGCCAGCAGTCAGCGGGAGAGACTGTACGAGCAGTACTTC
CDR3: CASSQRERLYEQYF

D: TRBD2
J: TRBJ2-1
size: few
length: 16
V: TRBV7-6
DNA: TGTGCCAGCAACTTACGTCCGACTAGCGGGAGAAATGAGCAGTTCTTC
CDR3: CASNLRPTSGRNEQFF

D: TRBD2
J: TRBJ2-1
size: NA
length: 18
V: TRBV4-1
DNA: TGCGCCAGCAGCCTGAGCCTACTCGCGGGTAGCGGGGACAATGAGCAGTTCTTC
CDR3: CASSLSLLAGSGDNEQFF

D: NA
J: TRBJ2-3
size: NA
length: 13
V: TRBV12-3/TRBV12-4
DNA: TGTGCCAGCCTGGAGGGGGGCACAGATACGCAGTATTTT
CDR3: CASLEGGTDTQYF

D: NA
J: TRBJ2-5
size: NA
length: 14
V: TRBV2
DNA: TGTGCCAGCCAGGAGGGGAACCTCCAAGAGACCCAGTACTTC
CDR3: CASQEGNLQETQYF

D: NA
J: TRBJ2-5
size: NA
length: 11
V: TRBV29-1
DNA: TGCAGCGTTGGGGGACCCCAGACCCAGTACTTC
CDR3: CSVGGPQTQYF

D: TRBD1
J: TRBJ2-6
size: NA
length: 16
V: TRBV20-1
DNA: TGCAGTGCTGAGACAGGGGCTGGCTCTGGGGCCAACGTCCTGACTTTC
CDR3: CSAETGAGSGANVLTF

D: TRBD1
J: TRBJ1-1
size: NA
length: 15
V: TRBV10-3
DNA: TGTGCCATCAGTGCGTTTGGACAGGCGAACACTGAAGCTTTCTTT
CDR3: CAISAFGQANTEAFF

D: TRBD1
J: TRBJ1-4
size: NA
length: 15
V: TRBV5-1
DNA: TGCGCCAGCAGCTTGGGGACAGGATCTAATGAAAAACTGTTTTTT
CDR3: CASSLGTGSNEKLFF

D: NA
J: TRBJ2-3
size: NA
length: 15
V: TRBV27
DNA: TGTGCCAGCAGTCCCCAAGGCTATAGCACAGATACGCAGTATTTT
CDR3: CASSPQGYSTDTQYF

D: NA
J: TRBJ2-7
size: NA
length: 13
V: TRBV20-1
DNA: TGCAGTGCAGGGGGGCCCCTCTCCTACGAGCAGTACTTC
CDR3: CSAGGPLSYEQYF

D: NA
J: TRBJ2-1
size: NA
length: 15
V: TRBV3-1
DNA: TGTGCCAGCAGCCCAGGTTGGCTAGCGAGGGATGAGCAGTTCTTC
CDR3: CASSPGWLARDEQFF

D: NA
J: TRBJ1-2
size: NA
length: 15
V: TRBV7-8
DNA: TGTGCCAGCAGCTTAGAGGTTAGGCCGAACTATGGCTACACCTTC
CDR3: CASSLEVRPNYGYTF

D: TRBD2
J: TRBJ2-5
size: few
length: 15
V: TRBV5-1
DNA: TGCGCCAGCAGCCTTCAAGCGGGAGGCTCGGAGACCCAGTACTTC
CDR3: CASSLQAGGSETQYF

D: NA
J: TRBJ2-7
size: many
length: 12
V: TRBV7-6
DNA: TGTGCCAGCAGCTCGGACCCCTACGAGCAGTACTTC
CDR3: CASSSDPYEQYF

D: NA
J: TRBJ2-7
size: NA
length: 14
V: TRBV5-1
DNA: TGCGCCAGCAGCTTGGCCGCGACAGACTACGAGCAGTACTTC
CDR3: CASSLAATDYEQYF

D: NA
J: TRBJ1-3
size: NA
length: 15
V: TRBV7-2
DNA: TGTGCCAGCAGCCCGGACAGAGATTCTGGAAACACCATATATTTT
CDR3: CASSPDRDSGNTIYF

D: TRBD2
J: TRBJ2-7
size: few
length: 15
V: TRBV27
DNA: TGTGCCAGCAGTGGGCTAGCGGGATTTTGGGACGAGCAGTACTTC
CDR3: CASSGLAGFWDEQYF

D: TRBD1
J: TRBJ2-7
size: NA
length: 15
V: TRBV7-8
DNA: TGTGCCAGCAACCTAGGGGACAGGCGGTCCTACGAGCAGTACTTC
CDR3: CASNLGDRRSYEQYF

D: TRBD1
J: TRBJ1-2
size: few
length: 15
V: TRBV4-1
DNA: TGCGCCAGCAGCCGGGACAGGGGGGTCGGGGATGGCTACACCTTC
CDR3: CASSRDRGVGDGYTF

D: NA
J: TRBJ2-7
size: NA
length: 13
V: TRBV20-1
DNA: TGCAGTGCTAGTCCCAGCCTCTCCTACGAGCAGTACTTC
CDR3: CSASPSLSYEQYF

D: NA
J: TRBJ1-1
size: NA
length: 13
V: TRBV29-1
DNA: TGCAGCGTTTCGGCAACCAGTTACACTGAAGCTTTCTTT
CDR3: CSVSATSYTEAFF

D: NA
J: TRBJ2-3
size: NA
length: 13
V: TRBV10-3
DNA: TGTGCCATCAGGGCAGGGAGGACAGATACGCAGTATTTT
CDR3: CAIRAGRTDTQYF

D: TRBD1
J: TRBJ1-2
size: NA
length: 14
V: TRBV27
DNA: TGTGCCAGCAGTTTCCTCGGACAGGGACGTGGCTACACCTTC
CDR3: CASSFLGQGRGYTF

D: NA
J: TRBJ2-7
size: few
length: 13
V: TRBV7-2
DNA: TGTGCCAGCAGCCGGACTTTACCCTACGAGCAGTACTTC
CDR3: CASSRTLPYEQYF

D: TRBD2
J: TRBJ2-5
size: few
length: 18
V: TRBV7-6
DNA: TGTGCCAGCAGCTCTCCCCGGACTAGCGGGAGGGCCGGGGAGACCCAGTACTTC
CDR3: CASSSPRTSGRAGETQYF

D: NA
J: TRBJ1-2
size: NA
length: 12
V: TRBV29-1
DNA: TGCAGCGTTGGTCTAGGGGGGTATGGCTACACCTTC
CDR3: CSVGLGGYGYTF

D: NA
J: TRBJ2-7
size: NA
length: 16
V: TRBV5-1
DNA: TGCGCCAGCAGCTTGGGGCTGGGGGGCGCGGTCTACGAGCAGTACTTC
CDR3: CASSLGLGGAVYEQYF

D: NA
J: TRBJ2-5
size: few
length: 14
V: TRBV5-1
DNA: TGCGCCAGCAGCTCGGGACCCAGGGAGGAGACCCAGTACTTC
CDR3: CASSSGPREETQYF

D: TRBD1
J: TRBJ2-1
size: NA
length: 14
V: TRBV6-5
DNA: TGTGCCAGCACCAGGGGGTCAGGGGGCAATGAGCAGTTCTTC
CDR3: CASTRGSGGNEQFF

D: TRBD1
J: TRBJ2-7
size: NA
length: 14
V: TRBV28
DNA: TGTGCCAGCAGTCGGGACAGGGGGCCCCGCGAGCAGTACTTC
CDR3: CASSRDRGPREQYF

D: NA
J: TRBJ2-3
size: NA
length: 16
V: TRBV6-5
DNA: TGTGCCAGCAGTCCCCGGGGGGCCAGGTGGGCAGATACGCAGTATTTT
CDR3: CASSPRGARWADTQYF

D: TRBD1
J: TRBJ2-3
size: few
length: 15
V: TRBV20-1
DNA: TGCAGTGCCCCTAGACAGGGTTTTGGCACAGATACGCAGTATTTT
CDR3: CSAPRQGFGTDTQYF